One T cell receptor beta chain is described in this entry. Production of TCR beta cDNA relied on 5'RACE template switching with UMIs. Using the 5' RACE reads, TCRdb records one entry per CDR3 protein without DNA. Its table records roughly 150,000 distinct CDR3 sequences. This sample was taken from a study of T cells expressing NK-cell markers. In the study overall: Researchers got TCR beta repertoires out of sorted CD3+CD56+NKG2C+, CD3+CD56+NKG2C- and CD3+CD56-NKG2C+ T cells.

CDR1 and CDR2 (germline): SGHAT, FQDESV (reference sequence). The CDR3 spans 13 residues. V and J are TRBV11-1 and TRBJ2-7; with no DNA, the TCRdb D assignment of TRBD1 cannot be verified. Sequencing was carried out using blood T cells: a sorted CD56 or NKG2C T cell subset, CD4+ or CD8+ T cells, or bulk PBMC T cells (not recorded which). This receptor was identified in a man aged 18-70 years in good health. This CDR3 is CASSTQGAYEQYF.